This T cell receptor (beta chain) was identified in a study of blood T cells in healthy people across ages. Study-wide results and caveats: Expanded clonotype shifts may have been confounded, as the donors had an unknown CMV status. Total diversity from one million sequenced T cells was likely underestimated. A strong correlation was found between TCR beta diversity and the percentage of naive T cells.

Next came a second PCR, run for about 7 to 12 cycles, which used a sample-barcoded 5' primer along with a J-beta primer mix. Using its own MiXCR run on the 5' RACE reads, TCRdb lists one record per CDR3 protein. Found here are around 870,000 distinct CDR3 sequences, under 35% of them singletons; the top ten hold about 18%. The V end was cut by 3 bases, the J end by 7 bases, with 13 bases between. Germline CDR1 is MNHEY and CDR2 is SMNVEV (reference sequence). This CDR3 region has 13 residues. In the case of this clonotype: The antigen is undetermined. A read error is possible here, since a much larger clone lies one base away.

The TCR comes from a woman at least 80 years old in good health. Sequences were obtained from blood. The chain has TRBV27 and TRBJ2-7; the D is unclear. The CDR3 sequence: CASSFRISNEQYF. The DNA for the CDR3 is TGTGCCAGCAGTTTCCGAATTTCCAATGAGCAGTACTTC.